Below, 25 T cell receptor beta chains from the same sample are listed, as sequenced in a study of blood T cell repertoires in COVID-19. Sequenced by immunoSEQ multiplex PCR; TCRdb stores in-frame clones only, minus some. The data show some 240,000 clones, with approximately 88% seen just once and 3.1% held by the top ten. Material for sequencing was PBMCs or T cells enriched from blood (not recorded which). These receptors were taken from a woman between 35 and 50 years old who had been exposed to COVID-19.

The V call is TRBV7-3, the J call TRBJ1-2; 7 nucleotides match TRBD1. CDR1 and CDR2 from the germline V gene are SGHTA and FQGTGA. V lost 5 bases to trimming and J lost 11 bases; unmatched junction nucleotides: 8. CDR3 length: 12 residues. The CDR3 is CASSPGTDKYTF. In DNA, the CDR3 is TGTGCCAGCAGCCCAGGGACAGATAAATACACCTTC.

As for this clone: A read error may produce the germline difference seen at one junction end. The J gene is TRBJ2-2, the V gene TRBV5-1, with D unclear. Looked up from germline, CDR1 is SGHRS and CDR2 is YFSETQ. This CDR3 region has 13 residues. In nucleotides, the CDR3 is TGTGCCAGCAGCTTGGAACACCTCGGGGAGCTGTTTTTT. Its protein product is CASSLEHLGELFF. Drawing the rest from reference TRBV5-1 and TRBJ2-2, the complete variable domain is KAGVTQTPRYLIKTRGQQVTLSCSPISGHRSVSWYQQTPGQGLQFLFEYFSETQRNKGNFPGRFSGRQFSNSRSEMNVSTLELGDSALYLCASSLEHLGELFFGEGSRLTVL.

The V gene is TRBV10-3, the J gene TRBJ2-5; D gene ambiguous. Germline V CDR1 and CDR2: ENHRY, SYGVKD. The CDR3 consists of 13 residues. Trimming took off 2 bases at V and 2 bases at J, with 6 bases between the two ends. The CDR3 DNA reads TGTGCCATCAGTGAGCCAGATCAAGAGACCCAGTACTTC. It encodes CAISEPDQETQYF.

This clone showed up just a few times. The rearrangement uses TRBV6-5 and TRBJ2-1; D is undetermined. Looked up from germline, CDR1 is MNHEY and CDR2 is SVGAGI. This CDR3 is built from 15 residues. The V and J ends lost 7 bases and 6 bases respectively, with 19 bases between them. The CDR3 DNA sequence: TGTGCCAGCATTGGCGGAAATCGTCGATCCAATGAGCAGTTCTTC. Its protein product is CASIGGNRRSNEQFF.

About this clone itself: A junction end diverges from the germline sequence, so it may reflect a read error. V and J are TRBV5-1 and TRBJ1-2; unclear D gene. CDR3 length equals 12 residues. The germline V gene encodes CDR1 SGHRS and CDR2 YFSETQ. The CDR3 sequence is CASSLGTDGYTF. The CDR3 nucleotides are TGTGCCAGCAGCTTGGGTACAGATGGCTACACCTTC.

This clone was seen only a few times. The chain combines TRBV29-1 with TRBJ2-1; 9 nucleotides agree with TRBD2. The V and J ends lost 6 bases and 4 bases, in that order; junction bases with no gene match: 7. This CDR3 has 14 amino acids. Germline lookup yields CDR1 SQVTM and CDR2 ANQGSEA. CDR3 protein: CSVAGTSFYNEQFF. CDR3 DNA sequence: TGCAGCGTGGCCGGGACTAGCTTTTACAATGAGCAGTTCTTC.

This chain uses TRBV12-3 or TRBV12-4 with TRBJ2-2; D remains unclear. V was cut by 8 bases and J by 4 bases, with 11 bases left in between. The CDR3 extends over 13 amino acids. The CDR3 DNA sequence: TGTGCCAGCGGTACTTTTCTCACCGGGGAGCTGTTTTTT. Its translation is CASGTFLTGELFF.

This chain connects TRBV7-9 to TRBJ1-4, with 9 positions matching TRBD1. The V segment lost 5 bases and the J segment 6 bases; nucleotides outside the gene matches: 10. The CDR3 is made up of 16 amino acids. CDR1 and CDR2 from the germline V gene are SEHNR and FQNEAQ (reference sequence). The CDR3 spells CASSPLTGGEDEKLFF. The CDR3 DNA is TGTGCCAGCAGCCCTCTTACAGGGGGCGAGGATGAAAAACTGTTTTTT.

This sequence joins TRBV11-2 and TRBJ2-7; D is possibly TRBD1 (6 bases). This CDR3 contains 15 residues. Trimming cost V 2 bases and J 2 bases, with 13 bases left between them. Germline lookup yields CDR1 SGHAT and CDR2 FQNNGV. CDR3 in amino acids: CASSLFRTEAYEQYF. DNA for the CDR3: TGTGCCAGCAGCTTATTCCGGACAGAGGCCTACGAGCAGTACTTC.

The chain recombines TRBV4-1 with TRBJ1-2; 7 bases line up with TRBD1. The CDR3 is made up of 14 amino acids. The germline V gene has CDR1 MGHRA and CDR2 YSYEKL. Losses at the gene ends were 1 base for V and 4 bases for J; bases not matched to a gene: 3. CDR3 sequence reads: CASSQARGIYGYTF. In DNA, the CDR3 is TGCGCCAGCAGCCAAGCCAGGGGGATCTATGGCTACACCTTC.

The V and J genes are TRBV10-3 and TRBJ1-6; 9 bases match TRBD1. CDR3 length: 14 residues. Germline V gene data show CDR1 as ENHRY and CDR2 as SYGVKD. V lost 4 bases to trimming and J lost 7 bases; unmatched junction nucleotides: 2. CDR3 sequence reads: CAISAGTGNSPLHF. The CDR3 coding sequence is TGTGCCATCAGTGCCGGGACAGGGAATTCACCCCTCCACTTT.

The genes are TRBV7-3 and TRBJ2-3, with D maybe TRBD2 (6 bases). The V and J ends lost 6 bases and 8 bases respectively, with 21 bases between them. The germline V gene encodes CDR1 SGHTA and CDR2 FQGTGA. This CDR3 spans 15 amino acids. CDR3 sequence reads: CASSPTADWRGTQYF. Written as DNA, the CDR3 is TGTGCCAGCAGTCCAACCGCGGACTGGCGGGGTACGCAGTATTTT.

This rearrangement joins TRBV18 to TRBJ1-1, with D tentatively TRBD1 (5 bases). V was cut by 6 bases and J by 5 bases, with 13 bases left in between. The CDR3 contains 13 residues. The V gene's germline CDR1 is KGHSH and CDR2 LQKENI. The chain's CDR3 is CASSYASGTEAFF. In DNA, the CDR3 is TGTGCCAGCTCCTACGCTTCAGGGACTGAAGCTTTCTTT.

Worth noting for this clone: Relative to the germline gene, one junction end is altered; a read error may explain this. The gene calls are TRBV19 and TRBJ2-4; 10 bases line up with TRBD1. This CDR3 is 12 amino acids long. The V gene's germline CDR1 is LNHDA and CDR2 SQIVND (reference sequence). CDR3 in amino acids: CASSIQTGGVWF. In DNA form, the CDR3 reads TGTGCCAGTAGTATACAGACAGGGGGCGTTTGGTTC.

The chain employs TRBV7-9 and TRBJ1-4; TRBD1 matches 9 bases. CDR3 length: 17 residues. The V gene end was trimmed by 2 bases and the J gene end by 6 bases; junction bases not matched to a gene: 10. Per germline, CDR1 SEHNR and CDR2 FQNEAQ (reference sequence). CDR3 loop: CASSLLAQQGADEKLFF. For the CDR3, the DNA is TGTGCCAGCAGCTTATTGGCTCAACAGGGGGCGGATGAAAAACTGTTTTTT.

The DNA of the CDR3 is TGTGCCAGCAGGGCGGACAGGGCACGGGACACTGAAGCTTTCTTT. Protein sequence: CASRADRARDTEAFF. V usage is TRBV2 and J usage is TRBJ1-1; 8 positions match TRBD1. With V trimmed by 6 bases and J by 3 bases, 9 bases remained unmatched. The germline V gene encodes CDR1 SNHLY and CDR2 FYNNEI. The CDR3 length is 15 residues.

The chain uses TRBV7-9 and TRBJ2-1; 11 bases agree with TRBD2. The germline CDR1 and CDR2 sequences are SEHNR and FQNEAQ (reference sequence). Germline trimming cut 5 bases from V and 3 bases from J; bases unmatched to any gene: 6. CDR3 length: 16 amino acids. CDR3 sequence (DNA): TGTGCCAGCAGCCCCGCCGGACTAGCGGGCTACAATGAGCAGTTCTTC. Protein: CASSPAGLAGYNEQFF.

This chain connects TRBV9 to TRBJ2-3; 11 nucleotides line up with TRBD1. Germline CDR1 SGDLS, CDR2 YYNGEE. V gave up 3 bases and J gave up 6 bases; unmatched junction bases: 15. The CDR3 is 18 residues long. The CDR3 bases are TGTGCCAGCAGCGCCGTCGGGACCGGGACAGGGGGTAGGGATACGCAGTATTTT. Encoded protein: CASSAVGTGTGGRDTQYF.

The sample holds a few counts of this clone. CDR3 sequence (DNA): TGCGCCAGCAGCCAGCCCCGGGGGGACGGGGAGCTGTTTTTT. It encodes CASSQPRGDGELFF. This chain joins TRBV4-1 and TRBJ2-2, with 7 bases aligning to TRBD2. Germline V CDR1 and CDR2: MGHRA, YSYEKL. Unmatched junction bases numbered 5, after V lost 3 bases and J lost 7 bases. This CDR3 comprises 14 residues.

The rearrangement uses TRBV5-1 and TRBJ1-1, with D possibly TRBD1 on 5 matching bases. In germline, CDR1 is SGHRS, CDR2 YFSETQ. V was cut by 8 bases and J by 4 bases, with 12 bases left in between. The CDR3 loop spans 12 amino acids. The CDR3 sequence: CASQGLGTEAFF. CDR3 DNA: TGCGCCAGTCAGGGTCTCGGCACTGAAGCTTTCTTT.

This chain links TRBV6-1 with TRBJ2-1; TRBD2 might be the D (5 bases). Germline CDR1 is MNHNS and CDR2 is SASEGT. This CDR3 has 14 amino acids. V was pared by 2 bases and J by 6 bases, with 11 bases between. The CDR3, as DNA: TGTGCCAGCAGTGAACGGGCGGGTGGCAATGAGCAGTTCTTC. Translation gives CASSERAGGNEQFF.

This clone occurred once. The V and J genes are TRBV7-9 and TRBJ2-7; perhaps TRBD1 as D (5 bases). Germline values: CDR1 SEHNR, CDR2 FQNEAQ (reference sequence). The CDR3 spans 15 residues. The ends were cut back, 1 base at V and 2 bases at J, with 12 bases in the middle. The CDR3 spells CASSLGGRVAYEQYF. The CDR3 nucleotides read TGTGCCAGCAGCTTAGGGGGCAGGGTAGCCTACGAGCAGTACTTC.

V gene TRBV27 combines with J gene TRBJ1-1; 7 nucleotides agree with TRBD1. The V and J ends lost 5 bases and 4 bases, in that order; junction bases with no gene match: 13. CDR3 length: 16 amino acids. Germline CDR1 MNHEY, CDR2 SMNVEV (reference sequence). The CDR3 DNA sequence: TGTGCCAGCAGTCCATATCACGCGACAGGGATCACTGAAGCTTTCTTT. Translated: CASSPYHATGITEAFF.

This sequence joins TRBV7-9 and TRBJ1-4, with 8 nucleotides matching TRBD1. The V gene end was trimmed by 5 bases and the J gene end by 8 bases; junction bases not matched to a gene: 10. This CDR3 region has 15 residues. CDR1 is SEHNR, CDR2 FQNEAQ, per germline (reference sequence). The CDR3 loop reads CASSPRPTGGEKLFF. The CDR3 nucleotides read TGTGCCAGCAGCCCACGTCCCACAGGGGGGGAAAAACTGTTTTTT.

The CDR3 region is CASSYQTPTYTGELFF. CDR3 coding DNA: TGTGCCAGCAGTTACCAGACTCCAACCTACACCGGGGAGCTGTTTTTT. The J gene is TRBJ2-2, the V gene TRBV6-2 or TRBV6-3; D not certain. The germline CDR1 and CDR2 sequences are MNHEY and SVGEGT. The CDR3 covers 16 residues. Deletions cut 2 bases from V and 3 bases from J, with 13 bases between.